This TCR beta chain is from a study of glioma-infiltrating T cells. Amplification of TCR alpha and beta CDR3 regions from RNA used iRepertoire nested multiplex PCR. A single record per CDR3 protein comes from TCRdb applying MiXCR to the multiplex PCR reads. The table lists about 130,000 distinct CDR3 sequences, approximately 23% of them singletons, with around 15% in the top ten. V shed 6 bases and J shed 5 bases, with 14 bases lying between them. Germline values: CDR1 MDHEN, CDR2 SYDVKM. This CDR3 comprises 14 residues. The rearrangement joins TRBV28 to TRBJ2-1; D may be TRBD2 (6 bases). Sample: glioma tissue, nonneoplastic brain tissue, or PBMCs (not recorded which). The source of this sequence is a human donor with low-grade glioma or glioblastoma, undergoing nonglioma brain surgery, or in good health (not recorded which). This CDR3 is CASSLVRGNNEQFF. CDR3 coding DNA: TGTGCCAGCAGCCTGGTCCGGGGGAACAATGAGCAGTTCTTC.